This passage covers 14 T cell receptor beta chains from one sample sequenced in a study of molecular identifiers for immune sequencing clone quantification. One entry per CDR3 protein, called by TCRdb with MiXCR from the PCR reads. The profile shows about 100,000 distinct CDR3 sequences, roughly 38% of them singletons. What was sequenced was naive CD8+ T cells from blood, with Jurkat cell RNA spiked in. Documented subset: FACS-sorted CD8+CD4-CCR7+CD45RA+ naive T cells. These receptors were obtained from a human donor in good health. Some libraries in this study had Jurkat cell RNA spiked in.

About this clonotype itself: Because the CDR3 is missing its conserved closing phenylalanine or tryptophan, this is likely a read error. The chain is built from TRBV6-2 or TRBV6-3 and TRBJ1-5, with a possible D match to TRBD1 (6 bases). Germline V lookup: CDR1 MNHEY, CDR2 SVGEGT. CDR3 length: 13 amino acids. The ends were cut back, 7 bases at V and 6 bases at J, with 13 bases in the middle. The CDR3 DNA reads TGTGCCAGCACGGACAGCCTGAGTCAGCCCCAGCATATT. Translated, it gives CASTDSLSQPQHI.

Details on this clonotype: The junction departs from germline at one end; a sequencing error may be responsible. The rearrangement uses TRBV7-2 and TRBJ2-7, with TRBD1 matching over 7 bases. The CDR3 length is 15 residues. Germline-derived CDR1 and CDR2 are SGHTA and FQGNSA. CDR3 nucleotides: TGTGCCAGCAGCCTAATACAGGGGACCGCCTACGAGCAGTCCTTC. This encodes CASSLIQGTAYEQSF. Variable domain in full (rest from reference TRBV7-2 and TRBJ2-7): GAGVSQSPSNKVTEKGKDVELRCDPISGHTALYWYRQSLGQGLEFLIYFQGNSAPDKSGLPSDRFSAERTGGSVSTLTIQRTQQEDSAVYLCASSLIQGTAYEQSFGPGTRLTVT.

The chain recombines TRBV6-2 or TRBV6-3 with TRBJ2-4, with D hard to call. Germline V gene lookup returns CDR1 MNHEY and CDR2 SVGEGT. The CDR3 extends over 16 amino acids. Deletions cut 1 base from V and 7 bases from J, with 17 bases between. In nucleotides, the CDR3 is TGTGCCAGCAGTTACTTGGGTTCGAGCCTCGCCAACATTCAGTACTTC. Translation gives CASSYLGSSLANIQYF.

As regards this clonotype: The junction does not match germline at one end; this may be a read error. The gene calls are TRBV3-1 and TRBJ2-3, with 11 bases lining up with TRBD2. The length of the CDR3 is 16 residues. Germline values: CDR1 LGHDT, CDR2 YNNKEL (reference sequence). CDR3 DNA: TGTGCCAGCAGCCTGGGACTAGCGGCCCCCACAGATACGCAGAATTTT. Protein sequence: CASSLGLAAPTDTQNF.

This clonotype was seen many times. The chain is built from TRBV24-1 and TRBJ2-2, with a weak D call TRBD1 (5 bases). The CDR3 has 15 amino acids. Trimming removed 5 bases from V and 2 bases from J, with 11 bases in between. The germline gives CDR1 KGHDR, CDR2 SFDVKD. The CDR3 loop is CATSGLGANTGELFF. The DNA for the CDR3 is TGTGCCACCAGTGGATTAGGGGCTAACACCGGGGAGCTGTTTTTT.

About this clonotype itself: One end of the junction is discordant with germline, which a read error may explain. CDR3 nucleotide sequence: TGTGCCAGCAGTTTATCTTTTCTAGCGGGGACCTACGAGCGGTACTTC. It codes for CASSLSFLAGTYERYF. V gene TRBV27 combines with J gene TRBJ2-7, with 9 bases that match TRBD2. The CDR3 loop spans 16 amino acids. The germline V gene has CDR1 MNHEY and CDR2 SMNVEV (reference sequence).

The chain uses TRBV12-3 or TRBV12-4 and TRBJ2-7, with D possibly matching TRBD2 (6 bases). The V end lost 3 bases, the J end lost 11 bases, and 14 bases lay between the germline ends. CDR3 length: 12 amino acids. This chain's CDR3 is CASSFRVGGEYF. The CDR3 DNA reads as TGTGCCAGCAGTTTTAGGGTGGGCGGGGAGTACTTC.

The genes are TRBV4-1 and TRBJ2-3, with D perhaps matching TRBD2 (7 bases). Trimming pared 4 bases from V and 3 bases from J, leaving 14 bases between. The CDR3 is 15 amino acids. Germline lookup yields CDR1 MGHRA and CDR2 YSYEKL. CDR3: CASSPLGGGTDTQYF. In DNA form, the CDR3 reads TGCGCCAGCAGCCCCTTGGGAGGGGGGACAGATACGCAGTATTTT.

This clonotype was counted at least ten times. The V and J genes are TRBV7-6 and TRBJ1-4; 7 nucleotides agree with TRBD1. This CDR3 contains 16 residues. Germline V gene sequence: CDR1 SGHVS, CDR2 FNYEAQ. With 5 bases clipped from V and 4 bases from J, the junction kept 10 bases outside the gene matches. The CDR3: CASSNSRTGSNEKLFF. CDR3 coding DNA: TGTGCCAGCAGCAACTCAAGGACAGGCAGTAATGAAAAACTGTTTTTT.

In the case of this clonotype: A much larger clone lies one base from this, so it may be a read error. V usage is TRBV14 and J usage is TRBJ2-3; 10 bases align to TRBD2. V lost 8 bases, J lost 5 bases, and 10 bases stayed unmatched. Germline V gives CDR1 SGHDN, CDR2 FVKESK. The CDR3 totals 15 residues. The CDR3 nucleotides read TGTGCCAGCGGCAGGACTAGCGGACGCGGAGATACGCAGTATTTT. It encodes CASGRTSGRGDTQYF.

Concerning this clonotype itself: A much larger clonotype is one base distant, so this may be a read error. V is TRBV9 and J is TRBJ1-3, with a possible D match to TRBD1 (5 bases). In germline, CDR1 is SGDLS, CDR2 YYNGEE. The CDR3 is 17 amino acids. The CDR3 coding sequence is TGTGCCAGCAGCTATTCCGGGACTACTTACTCTGGAAGCACCATATATTTT. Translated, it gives CASSYSGTTYSGSTIYF.

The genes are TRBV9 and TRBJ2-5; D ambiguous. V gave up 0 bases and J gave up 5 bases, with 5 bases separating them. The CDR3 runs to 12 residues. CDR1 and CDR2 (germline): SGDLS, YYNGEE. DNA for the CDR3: TGTGCCAGCAGCGTAGCTGGGGAGACCCAGTACTTC. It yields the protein CASSVAGETQYF. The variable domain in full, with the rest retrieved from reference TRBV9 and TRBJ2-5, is DSGVTQTPKHLITATGQRVTLRCSPRSGDLSVYWYQQSLDQGLQFLIQYYNGEERAKGNILERFSAQQFPDLHSELNLSSLELGDSALYFCASSVAGETQYFGPGTRLLVL.

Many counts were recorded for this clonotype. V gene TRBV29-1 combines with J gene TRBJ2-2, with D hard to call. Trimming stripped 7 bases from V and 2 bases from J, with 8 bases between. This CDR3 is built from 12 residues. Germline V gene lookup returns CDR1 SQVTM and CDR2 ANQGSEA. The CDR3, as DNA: TGCAGCGCCCGACCCAACACCGGGGAGCTGTTTTTT. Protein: CSARPNTGELFF.

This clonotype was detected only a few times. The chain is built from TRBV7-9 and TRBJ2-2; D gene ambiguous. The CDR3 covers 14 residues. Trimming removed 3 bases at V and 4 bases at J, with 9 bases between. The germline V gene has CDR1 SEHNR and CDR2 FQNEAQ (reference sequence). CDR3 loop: CASSLEPVTGELFF. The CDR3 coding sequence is TGTGCCAGCAGCTTGGAACCGGTCACCGGGGAGCTGTTTTTT.